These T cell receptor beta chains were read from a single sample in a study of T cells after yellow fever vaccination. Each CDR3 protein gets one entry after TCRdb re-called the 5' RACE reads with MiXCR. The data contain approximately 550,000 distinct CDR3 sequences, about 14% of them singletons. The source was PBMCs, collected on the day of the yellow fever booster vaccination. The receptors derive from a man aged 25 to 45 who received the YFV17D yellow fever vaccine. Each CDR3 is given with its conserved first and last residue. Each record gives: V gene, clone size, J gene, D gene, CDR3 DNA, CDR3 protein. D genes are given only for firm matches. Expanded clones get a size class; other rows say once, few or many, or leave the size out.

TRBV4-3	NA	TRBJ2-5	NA	TGCGCCAGCAGCCAAGATGTTGGGTTGGAGACCCAGTACTTC	CASSQDVGLETQYF
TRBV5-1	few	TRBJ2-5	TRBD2	TGCGCCAGCAGCTTGACTAGCGGGAAAGATACCCAGTACTTC	CASSLTSGKDTQYF
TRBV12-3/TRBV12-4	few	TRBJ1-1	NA	TGTGCCAGCAGTTTAACCACCGGGAATGAAGCTTTCTTT	CASSLTTGNEAFF
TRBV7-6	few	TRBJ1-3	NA	TGTGCCAGCAGCTCAGCCGGCTCTGGAAACACCATATATTTT	CASSSAGSGNTIYF
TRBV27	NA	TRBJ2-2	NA	TGTGCCAGCAGTTTCCGACTAGGACCCGGGGAGCTGTTTTTT	CASSFRLGPGELFF
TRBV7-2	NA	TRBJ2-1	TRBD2	TGTGCCAGCAGCTTAGATAGACTAGCGGGAGGGTTCTTC	CASSLDRLAGGFF
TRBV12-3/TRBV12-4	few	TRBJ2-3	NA	TGTGCCAGCCAAACTAGTAGCACAGATACGCAGTATTTT	CASQTSSTDTQYF
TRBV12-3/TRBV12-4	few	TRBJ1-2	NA	TGTGCCAGCAGTTTGAGGACAGTTAACTATGGCTACACCTTC	CASSLRTVNYGYTF
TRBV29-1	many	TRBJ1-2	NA	TGCAGCGTTGAGGGCAGGGACCTCTATGGCTACACCTTC	CSVEGRDLYGYTF
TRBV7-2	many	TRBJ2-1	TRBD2	TGTGCCAGCAGCTTAGACGGGAGGCCCAAGCAGTTCTTC	CASSLDGRPKQFF
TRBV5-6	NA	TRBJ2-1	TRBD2	TGTGCCAGCAGCTTTAGCGGGAGGGCCACGGGTGAGCAGTTCTTC	CASSFSGRATGEQFF
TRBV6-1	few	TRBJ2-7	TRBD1	TGTGCCAGCACCCCACCACCGGGCAGGGGGAGATACGAGCAGTACTTC	CASTPPPGRGRYEQYF
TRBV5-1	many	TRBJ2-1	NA	TGCGCCAGCAGCTTGGAACGGGGTTCCTACAATGAGCAGTTCTTC	CASSLERGSYNEQFF
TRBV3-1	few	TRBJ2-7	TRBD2	TGTGCCAGCAGCAATACGGGACTAGCCTCAGGCGAGCAGTACTTC	CASSNTGLASGEQYF
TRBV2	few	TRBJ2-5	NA	TGTGCCAGCAGTGTCACAGGGATAGGAGAGACCCAGTACTTC	CASSVTGIGETQYF
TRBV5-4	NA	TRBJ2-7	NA	TGTGCCAGCAGCCCAGCTCTGGACCCATACGAGCAGTACTTC	CASSPALDPYEQYF
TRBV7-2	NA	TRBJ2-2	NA	TGTGCCAGCAGCTCCGTAGCCGCGGGGCCGAGCACCGGGGAGCTGTTTTTT	CASSSVAAGPSTGELFF
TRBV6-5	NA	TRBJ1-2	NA	TGTGCCAGCAGTTACCGGAGCGGGACCATAAGCACTGGCTCCACCTTC	CASSYRSGTISTGSTF
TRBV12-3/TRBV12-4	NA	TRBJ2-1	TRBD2	TGTGCCAGCAGTTTAAGGACTAGCGATACCAATGAGCAGTTCTTC	CASSLRTSDTNEQFF
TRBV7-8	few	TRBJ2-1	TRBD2	TGTGCCAGCAGCTTAGGTCCGGGAGGATTTTACAATGAGCAGTTCTTC	CASSLGPGGFYNEQFF
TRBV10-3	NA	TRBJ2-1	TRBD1	TGTGCCATCAGCTCTGGATCGACAGGGGTTTACAATGAGCAGTTCTTC	CAISSGSTGVYNEQFF
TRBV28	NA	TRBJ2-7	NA	TGTGCCAGCAACGGCGGGGCACCCTACGAGCAGTACTTC	CASNGGAPYEQYF
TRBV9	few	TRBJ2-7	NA	TGTGCCAGCAGCGTAGACGGGACGGACTACGAGCAGTACTTC	CASSVDGTDYEQYF
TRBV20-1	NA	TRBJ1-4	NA	TGCAGTGCTAGACCCCCGGCATATGAAAAACTGTTTTTT	CSARPPAYEKLFF
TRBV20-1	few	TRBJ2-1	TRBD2	TGCAGTGCTCGGACTAGCGGGAGTCTTGAGCAGTTCTTC	CSARTSGSLEQFF
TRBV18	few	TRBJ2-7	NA	TGTGCCAGCTCCCCTATAATAACCGAGCAGTACTTC	CASSPIITEQYF
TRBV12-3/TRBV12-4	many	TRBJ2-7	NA	TGTGCCAGCAGTTTAGGGGACTCCGTTTACGAGCAGTACTTC	CASSLGDSVYEQYF